The T cell receptor (beta chain) under discussion was sequenced for a study of shared clonotypes between healthy human individuals (dated by TCRdb to 2020 to 2022). About the full investigation: The cohort included three men and a couple of women between 18 and 49 years of age. To estimate repertoire size and how much clonotype sharing occurs between individuals, the study deeply sequenced the blood TCR repertoires of about five healthy adults. Between about 0.94 and 8.9 billion PBMCs per donor were obtained by leukapheresis. For each donor, three plates each were used for CD4 naive and CD4 memory, two plates were used for CD8 naive, and one plate was used for CD8 memory. To increase sequencing depth and limit assay-specific biases, different laboratories used diverse techniques to prepare libraries and sequence TCR repertoires.

Results the study describes overall, beyond this receptor: Pairwise subsampling indicated that sequencing depth was expected to affect the degree of clonotype sharing among donors. Rarefaction of sorted-subset datasets indicated incomplete sequencing despite the large sequencing depth. The genetic and exposure-history diversity represented was limited by the small number of donors. Clonotypes shared by all four sorted-subset donors showed higher generation probabilities than non-shared clonotypes. Sampling was restricted to blood, and TCR repertoires in tissues likely differ from the TCR repertoires found in blood. When four donors were compared, the shared fraction of clonotypes was approximately 5% for naive CD4, 3.5% for naive CD8, 2.3% for memory CD4, and less than 0.45% for memory CD8. Naive subsets generally had larger estimated clonotype richness than memory subsets.

The CDR3 starts with the cysteine, ends with the phenylalanine, and has 15 residues. Only the CDR3 portion is preserved as DNA: 45 bases, with reading frame beginning at the first base. As encoded in the germline V gene, CDR1 is MDHEN while CDR2 is SYDVKM. V is pared back by 5 bases and J by 1 base, with 14 bases lying between the germline termini. Healthy HIV-negative adults with no recently reported acute infections or vaccinations were included as donors. Every donor was a Caucasian adult residing in Nashville, Tennessee, USA. CD4+ T cells were enriched by magnetic negative selection, after which naive cells were positively selected on CD45RA and the negative fraction was taken as the memory subset. After blood collection by leukapheresis, PBMCs were isolated using Ficoll-Histopaque density gradient centrifugation and then cryopreserved in the vapor phase of liquid nitrogen. Analytical flow cytometry was used to check the purity and quantity of every magnetically sorted T cell population. Genomic DNA was isolated from each sorted fraction and quantified by UV absorbance on a Nanodrop 2000c.

In the case of this clone: Its antigen is currently not known. There are no base qualities to consult, and no much larger clone falls within one base.

TCR CDR3 regions were amplified from genomic DNA by multiplex PCR using the deep immunoSEQ assay. Extracted genomic DNA from each cell subset was spread evenly across all wells of several immunoSEQ 96-well plates, with each plate serving as a replicate. For sorted subsets, 150 to 250 ng of genomic DNA, equivalent to 25,000 to 35,000 T cell genomes, went into each replicate PCR. Purified libraries were measured with a Qubit 3.0 fluorometer, size-checked on a Bioanalyzer 2100, and measured again with the KAPA Library Quantification kit. Each immunoSEQ 96-well plate was sequenced on its own single-read 150-cycle Illumina NextSeq 550 flow cell. As for how the authors treated the data: Because the immunoSEQ output included only junctional sequences and no quality scores, the filtering could not be the same as the filtering used for full-length reads. Sequences were annotated with PyIR, a Python wrapper for IgBLAST v1.9, using IMGT germline references to assign V/J genes and CDR3. Reads were filtered out if the reads had weak V/J assignments (E-value above 1e-6), no CDR3, stop codons, out-of-frame junctions, or ambiguous translated residues. V3J clonotypes were defined by identical inferred V gene, J gene, and CDR3 amino acid sequence. To compute the percentage overlap between repertoires, the number of shared unique clonotypes was divided by the size of the smaller repertoire. Richness of each repertoire was evaluated using RTK rarefaction, the Chao1 estimator, and Recon v2.1 estimates of unobserved clonotypes. For all TCRbeta clonotypes obtained by the gDNA method from a handful of donors, generation probabilities were computed with OLGA. TCRdb obtained this table from immuneACCESS and retained in-frame rearrangements with V and J assigned. These tables miss some clones; where compared with another copy, unresolved V genes account for less than half of the shortfall, and the remainder is unexplained. The V and J calls and clone size come from that table; D and trimming were worked out from the DNA. Present in this sample are fewer than 1.6 million clones, 98% of which were seen just once. 0.36% of the sample goes to the ten largest clones.

Sequencing was carried out using naive CD4+ T cells sorted from blood. The cell subset or site label, read with the paper, signifies: CD45RA+ positively selected. The sequence derives from a man aged 25-40 years in good health. The rearranged segments are TRBV28 and TRBJ1-1, with the D gene too uncertain to name. The DNA reads TGTGCCAGCAGTCCCCCGGGGTCGAGGAACACTGAAGCTTTCTTT. Translated, it reads CASSPPGSRNTEAFF.